This TCR beta chain was identified in a study of OX40 agonist ivuxolimab in advanced cancers. The V end was cut by 4 bases, the J end by 11 bases, with 16 bases between. The CDR3 is 13 amino acids. Looked up from germline, CDR1 is SGHNT and CDR2 is YYREEE (reference sequence). Produced via immunoSEQ multiplex PCR; TCRdb's table is partial and in-frame only. The table includes 80,000 to 100,000 clones, 70% to 90% detected once. The sample in question was CD4+ or CD8+ T cells sorted from blood, obtained in a trial of the OX40 agonist ivuxolimab. This TCR derives from an adult with an advanced solid tumor such as melanoma, head and neck, liver or kidney cancer. This chain joins TRBV5-4 and TRBJ2-4; D is perhaps TRBD1 (6 bases). The CDR3 loop reads CASSPQGSGFQYF. The CDR3 DNA reads TGTGCCAGCAGCCCCCAGGGGAGTGGATTTCAGTACTTC.